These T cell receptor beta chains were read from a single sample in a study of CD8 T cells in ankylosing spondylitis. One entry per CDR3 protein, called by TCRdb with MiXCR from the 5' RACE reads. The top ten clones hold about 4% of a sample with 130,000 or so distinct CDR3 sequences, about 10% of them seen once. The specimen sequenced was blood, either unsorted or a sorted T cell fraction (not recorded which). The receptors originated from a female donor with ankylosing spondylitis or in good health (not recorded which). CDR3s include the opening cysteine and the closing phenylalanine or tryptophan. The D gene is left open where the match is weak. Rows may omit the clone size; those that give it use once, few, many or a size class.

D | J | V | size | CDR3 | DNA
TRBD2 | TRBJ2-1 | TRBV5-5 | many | CASSHPGLAGTNEQFF | TGTGCCAGCAGTCACCCAGGACTAGCGGGAACCAATGAGCAGTTCTTC
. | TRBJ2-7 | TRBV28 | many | CASSPSGTSYEQYF | TGTGCCAGCAGCCCCTCCGGGACGAGCTACGAGCAGTACTTC
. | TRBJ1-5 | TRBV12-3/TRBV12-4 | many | CASSWGLDSNQPQHF | TGTGCCAGCAGTTGGGGTTTGGATAGCAATCAGCCCCAGCATTTT
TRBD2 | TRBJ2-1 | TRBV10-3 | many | CAISEIWASGSNEQFF | TGTGCCATCAGTGAGATCTGGGCTAGCGGGAGCAATGAGCAGTTCTTC
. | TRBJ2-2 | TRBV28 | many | CASRQRSGELFF | TGTGCCAGCAGACAGCGGTCCGGGGAGCTGTTTTTT
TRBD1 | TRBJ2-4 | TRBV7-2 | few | CASSPPGQVLGKNIQYF | TGTGCCAGCAGCCCGCCGGGACAGGTTTTAGGAAAAAACATTCAGTACTTC
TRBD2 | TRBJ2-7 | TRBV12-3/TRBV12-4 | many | CASSLVSGRSYEQYF | TGTGCCAGCAGTTTGGTTAGCGGGAGATCATACGAGCAGTACTTC
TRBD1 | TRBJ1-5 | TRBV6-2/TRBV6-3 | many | CASSQTGQGLRGQPQHF | TGTGCCAGCAGCCAAACCGGACAGGGTTTGAGAGGTCAGCCCCAGCATTTT
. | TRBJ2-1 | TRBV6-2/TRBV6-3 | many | CASSFQRPEYNEQFF | TGTGCCAGCAGTTTCCAACGGCCTGAATACAATGAGCAGTTCTTC
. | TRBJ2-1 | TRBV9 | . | CASSRTRGEQFF | TGTGCCAGCAGCAGAACCCGGGGTGAGCAGTTCTTC
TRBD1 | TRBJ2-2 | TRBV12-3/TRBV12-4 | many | CASSFSTGGAGAGELFF | TGTGCCAGCAGTTTCTCGACAGGGGGCGCAGGGGCCGGGGAGCTGTTTTTT
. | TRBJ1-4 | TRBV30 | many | CAWSVARGPNEKLFF | TGTGCCTGGAGTGTTGCCCGGGGTCCTAATGAAAAACTGTTTTTT
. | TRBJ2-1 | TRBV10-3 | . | CAISDSSYNEQFF | TGTGCCATCAGTGATAGCTCCTACAATGAGCAGTTCTTC
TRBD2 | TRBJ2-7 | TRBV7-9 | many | CASSLVLAGTYEQYF | TGTGCCAGCAGCTTAGTGCTAGCGGGAACCTACGAGCAGTACTTC
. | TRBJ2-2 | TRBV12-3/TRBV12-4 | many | CASSFKGGVRAGELFF | TGTGCCAGCAGTTTCAAAGGGGGAGTGAGGGCCGGGGAGCTGTTTTTT
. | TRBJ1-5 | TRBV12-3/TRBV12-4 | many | CASSLSQHF | TGTGCCAGCAGTTTATCCCAGCATTTT
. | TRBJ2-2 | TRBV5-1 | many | CASSLGWSATGELFF | TGCGCCAGCAGCTTGGGTTGGTCAGCCACCGGGGAGCTGTTTTTT
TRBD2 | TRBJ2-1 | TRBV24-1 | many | CATSDRLADRYNEQFF | TGTGCCACCAGTGACCGTCTAGCGGATCGTTACAATGAGCAGTTCTTC
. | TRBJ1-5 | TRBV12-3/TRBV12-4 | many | CASSWGVESYQPQHF | TGTGCCAGCAGTTGGGGCGTGGAATCGTATCAGCCCCAGCATTTT
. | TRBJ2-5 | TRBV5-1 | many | CASSLRPRQETQYF | TGCGCCAGCAGCCTTAGACCGAGACAGGAGACCCAGTACTTC
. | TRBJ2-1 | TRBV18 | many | CASSPPAVQGGVQFF | TGTGCCAGCTCACCACCAGCCGTTCAGGGTGGTGTGCAGTTCTTC
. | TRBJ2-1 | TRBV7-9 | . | CASSPVGDNEQFF | TGTGCATCCTCTCCGGTGGGGGACAATGAGCAGTTCTTC
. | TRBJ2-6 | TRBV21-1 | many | CASSKVSPGTGRSVGANVLTF | TGTGCCAGCAGCAAAGTAAGCCCCGGGACAGGGAGATCTGTCGGGGCCAACGTCCTGACTTTC
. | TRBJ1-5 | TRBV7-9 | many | CASSLGPGFNQPQHF | TGTGCCAGCAGCTTAGGACCGGGGTTTAATCAGCCCCAGCATTTT
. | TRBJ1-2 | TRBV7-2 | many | CASSLEMWGGYTF | TGTGCCAGCAGCTTAGAAATGTGGGGTGGCTACACCTTC
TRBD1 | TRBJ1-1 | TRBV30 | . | CVWSLTGVMNTEAFF | TGTGTCTGGAGTCTAACAGGGGTGATGAACACTGAAGCTTTCTTT
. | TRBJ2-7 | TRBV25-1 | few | CASSEFEAGEQYF | TGTGCCAGCAGTGAATTTGAGGCGGGCGAGCAGTACTTC
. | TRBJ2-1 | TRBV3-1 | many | CASSQARMRAGSYNEQFF | TGTGCCAGCAGCCAAGCAAGGATGAGGGCGGGCTCCTACAATGAGCAGTTCTTC
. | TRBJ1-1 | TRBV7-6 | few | CASSRGEEAFF | TGTGCCAGCAGCCGGGGGGAAGAAGCTTTCTTT
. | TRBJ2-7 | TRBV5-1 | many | CASSPETDSTNEQYF | TGCGCCAGCAGCCCGGAGACGGACAGTACCAACGAGCAGTACTTC
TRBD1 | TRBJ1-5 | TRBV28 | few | CASSNRGVSNQPQHF | TGTGCCAGCAGCAACAGGGGGGTTAGCAATCAGCCCCAGCATTTT
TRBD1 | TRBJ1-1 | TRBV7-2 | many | CASATGTNTEAFF | TGTGCCAGCGCGACAGGGACGAACACTGAAGCTTTCTTT
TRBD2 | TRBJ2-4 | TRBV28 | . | CASSPRGGTDIQYF | TGTGCCAGCAGCCCTCGGGGGGGGACGGACATTCAGTACTTC
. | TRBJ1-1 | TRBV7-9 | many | CASSQEAFF | TGTGCCAGCAGCCAGGAAGCTTTCTTT
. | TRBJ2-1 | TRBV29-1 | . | CSVDRAYNEQFF | TGCAGCGTTGATAGAGCGTACAATGAGCAGTTCTTC
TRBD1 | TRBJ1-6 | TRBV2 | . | CASGDDRGYNSPLHF | TGTGCCAGCGGAGACGACAGGGGGTATAATTCACCCCTCCACTTT
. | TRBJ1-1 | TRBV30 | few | CAWRLGLGTEAFF | TGTGCCTGGAGACTGGGGCTTGGCACTGAAGCTTTCTTT
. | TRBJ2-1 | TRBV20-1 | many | CSARAGTHHIEQFF | TGCAGTGCTAGAGCCGGGACTCACCACATTGAGCAGTTCTTC
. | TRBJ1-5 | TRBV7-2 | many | CASSLGPQGTFRQPQHF | TGTGCCAGCAGCTTAGGGCCCCAGGGCACCTTTAGGCAGCCCCAGCATTTT
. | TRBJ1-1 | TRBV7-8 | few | CASSLEAGKAFF | TGTGCCAGCAGCTTAGAGGCAGGGAAAGCTTTCTTT
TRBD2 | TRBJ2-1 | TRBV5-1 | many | CASIAGSPGDEQFF | TGCGCCAGCATAGCGGGATCTCCTGGGGATGAGCAGTTCTTC
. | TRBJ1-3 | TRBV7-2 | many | CASSARGNTIYF | TGTGCCAGCAGCGCCCGAGGAAACACCATATATTTT
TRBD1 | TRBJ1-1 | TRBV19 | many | CASEDRGDTVNTEAFF | TGTGCCAGTGAGGACAGGGGGGATACCGTGAACACTGAAGCTTTCTTT